A single sample is the source of the 23 T cell receptor beta chains below, sequenced in a study of cytomegalovirus exposure and HLA in healthy donors. The PCR made use of 60 Vbeta and 13 Jbeta primers. Repertoires were generated with immunoSEQ multiplex PCR, while TCRdb's copy carries only in-frame clones and drops some. Among roughly 130,000 clones listed, about two thirds were seen once. Sequenced sample: PBMCs. These receptors were obtained from a human donor in good health.

The V call is TRBV7-9, the J call TRBJ2-7, with TRBD1 matching 7 bases. CDR3 size: 16 residues. Trimming cost V 4 bases and J 1 base; bases outside gene matches: 10. The germline CDR1 and CDR2 sequences are SEHNR and FQNEAQ (reference sequence). CDR3 region: CASSSTGSIPSYEQYF. The CDR3 DNA reads as TGTGCCAGCAGCTCGACAGGGTCCATCCCTTCCTACGAGCAGTACTTC.

The chain couples TRBV5-4 to TRBJ2-5; 9 bases match TRBD2. Trimming cost V 4 bases and J 5 bases; bases outside gene matches: 15. This CDR3 contains 17 residues. CDR1 is SGHNT, CDR2 YYREEE, per germline (reference sequence). The CDR3 nucleotides read TGTGCCAGCAGCCCTCTGGCGGGAGGGCCCTCGTGGGAGACCCAGTACTTC. Translating gives CASSPLAGGPSWETQYF. The complete variable domain, with remaining parts taken from reference TRBV5-4 and TRBJ2-5, reads ETGVTQSPTHLIKTRGQQVTLRCSSQSGHNTVSWYQQALGQGPQFIFQYYREEENGRGNFPPRFSGLQFPNYSSELNVNALELDDSALYLCASSPLAGGPSWETQYFGPGTRLLVL.

In regard to this clone: Other DNA sequences of this sample code for an identical CDR3. The V call is TRBV28, the J call TRBJ1-3; D not resolved. Germline assignment: CDR1 MDHEN and CDR2 SYDVKM. The germline V and J ends were trimmed by 9 bases and 3 bases, with 3 bases remaining between them. The CDR3 is 10 amino acids. CDR3 loop: CASHGNTIYF. The CDR3 DNA reads as TGTGCCAGTCATGGAAACACCATATATTTT.

The chain is built from TRBV5-1 and TRBJ2-7, with 11 bases matching TRBD2. Trimming at V came to 4 bases and at J to 1 base, leaving 7 bases not matched to a gene. This CDR3 has 16 residues. Germline V lookup: CDR1 SGHRS, CDR2 YFSETQ. The CDR3 loop reads CASSRARTSGSYEQYF. CDR3 DNA: TGCGCCAGCAGCCGAGCAAGGACTAGCGGGTCCTACGAGCAGTACTTC.

The V gene is TRBV5-4, the J gene TRBJ1-2; tentative D call: TRBD1 (6 bases). This CDR3 spans 14 amino acids. V lost 2 bases and J 7 bases, leaving 15 bases between the germline ends. The germline V gene encodes CDR1 SGHNT and CDR2 YYREEE (reference sequence). The CDR3 sequence is CASSFSGVFGGYTF. The CDR3 DNA reads as TGTGCCAGCAGCTTTTCAGGGGTGTTCGGTGGCTACACCTTC. The full variable domain, its missing parts supplied by reference TRBV5-4 and TRBJ1-2, is ETGVTQSPTHLIKTRGQQVTLRCSSQSGHNTVSWYQQALGQGPQFIFQYYREEENGRGNFPPRFSGLQFPNYSSELNVNALELDDSALYLCASSFSGVFGGYTFGSGTRLTVV.

V usage is TRBV19 and J usage is TRBJ1-5; TRBD1 matches 8 bases. Germline V lookup: CDR1 LNHDA, CDR2 SQIVND (reference sequence). The CDR3 contains 15 residues. The J segment lost 0 bases and the V segment lost 9 bases, leaving 7 bases of the junction unmatched. Here the CDR3 DNA reads TGTGCCAGCAAAACGACAGGGGATAGCAATCAGCCCCAGCATTTT. Amino acids: CASKTTGDSNQPQHF.

Turning to this clone: Other DNA sequences in the same sample also yield this CDR3. The rearrangement joins TRBV4-1 to TRBJ2-5; D remains ambiguous. Trimming took off 3 bases at V and 2 bases at J, with 4 bases between the two ends. The CDR3 totals 12 residues. The germline V gene has CDR1 MGHRA and CDR2 YSYEKL. CDR3 sequence: CASSHPQETQYF. CDR3 in DNA: TGCGCCAGCAGCCACCCACAAGAGACCCAGTACTTC.

This chain links TRBV19 with TRBJ2-7, with D possibly TRBD2 on 7 matching bases. The CDR3 length is 17 residues. The V end lost 4 bases, the J end lost 1 base, and 20 bases lay between the germline ends. Germline V gene lookup returns CDR1 LNHDA and CDR2 SQIVND (reference sequence). CDR3 protein: CASSTRDPRGASYEQYF. The CDR3 DNA reads TGTGCCAGTAGTACGAGGGACCCTCGGGGGGCTTCCTACGAGCAGTACTTC.

This clone qualifies as medium-sized (0.01 to 0.1%). The chain is built from TRBV10-3 and TRBJ1-2, with a tentative D call TRBD1 (5 bases). This CDR3 has 14 residues. The V gene's germline CDR1 is ENHRY and CDR2 SYGVKD. Between the trimmed V and J ends, which lost 2 bases and 0 bases, there was a span of 7 bases. This CDR3 is CAISEDSANYGYTF. The CDR3 DNA follows: TGTGCCATCAGTGAGGACAGCGCTAACTATGGCTACACCTTC.

The chain recombines TRBV14 with TRBJ2-2; 8 bases map to TRBD1. Germline lookup yields CDR1 SGHDN and CDR2 FVKESK. The CDR3 loop spans 18 amino acids. V lost 6 bases and J lost 5; bases outside the gene matches: 17. Written as DNA, the CDR3 is TGTGCCAGCAGTCTGAGGACAGGGTATGCCCCGGGTACCGGGGAGCTGTTTTTT. Its protein product is CASSLRTGYAPGTGELFF.

CDR3 DNA: TGTGCCAGCAGCTTCCACTATCCGGGACTAGCGGACCCAATCCGGGGTGAGCAGTTCTTC. Its protein is CASSFHYPGLADPIRGEQFF. The rearrangement uses TRBV7-6 and TRBJ2-1, with 11 bases that match TRBD2. The CDR3 has 20 residues. Trimming took 3 bases from V and 9 from J; bases not matched to a gene: 22. CDR1 and CDR2 (germline): SGHVS, FNYEAQ.

This clone appeared a single time. The rearrangement links TRBV5-4 to TRBJ2-3, with D possibly being TRBD2 (6 bases). Germline CDR1 reads SGHNT; CDR2 reads YYREEE (reference sequence). The CDR3 extends over 15 amino acids. The germline V and J ends were trimmed by 0 bases and 10 bases, with 18 bases remaining between them. The CDR3 bases are TGTGCCAGCAGCTTGGGGACTATGGCCGTGAGGTCGCAGTATTTT. It translates to CASSLGTMAVRSQYF.

The chain recombines TRBV9 with TRBJ2-3; 12 positions match TRBD2. Germline CDR1 SGDLS, CDR2 YYNGEE. V trimming: 2 bases; J trimming: 2 bases; junction bases outside the gene matches: 3. The CDR3 has 16 amino acids. The CDR3 spells CASSVGTSGLTDTQYF. In nucleotides, the CDR3 is TGTGCCAGCAGCGTTGGGACTAGCGGGCTCACAGATACGCAGTATTTT.

This rearrangement joins TRBV6-6 to TRBJ2-7; the match to TRBD2 covers 7 bases. Trimming removed 8 bases from V and 5 bases from J; junction bases left unmatched: 6. Germline assignment: CDR1 MNHNY and CDR2 SVGAGI (reference sequence). The CDR3 totals 12 residues. In nucleotides, the CDR3 is TGTGCCAGCGGGAGGGAGTCCCACGAGCAGTACTTC. Encoded protein: CASGRESHEQYF.

CDR3 DNA: TGTGCCAGCAGCCCAACAGGGATCCACTATGGCTACACCTTC. Translated: CASSPTGIHYGYTF. This chain links TRBV27 with TRBJ1-2, with D maybe TRBD1 (6 bases). Per the germline V gene, CDR1 is MNHEY and CDR2 is SMNVEV (reference sequence). V lost 6 bases to trimming and J lost 3 bases, with 14 bases between them. This CDR3 region has 14 residues.

This clone was seen more than once but under ten times. This rearrangement joins TRBV19 to TRBJ2-1, with D uncertain. Germline V gives CDR1 LNHDA, CDR2 SQIVND (reference sequence). The CDR3 totals 14 residues. V dropped 2 bases and J dropped 9 bases, with 14 bases sitting between them. CDR3 sequence reads: CASSIQPHRGEQFF. In nucleotides, the CDR3 is TGTGCCAGTAGTATACAGCCACACCGCGGTGAGCAGTTCTTC.

V and J are TRBV6-5 and TRBJ2-5; 8 nucleotides line up with TRBD2. V lost 6 bases, J lost 0 bases, and 6 bases stayed unmatched. Germline CDR1 and CDR2: MNHEY and SVGAGI. The CDR3 contains 15 residues. Written as DNA, the CDR3 is TGTGCCAGCAGCCAGCGGGGGACAAACCAAGAGACCCAGTACTTC. This gives the protein CASSQRGTNQETQYF.

This chain links TRBV21-1 with TRBJ1-5. TRBV21-1 is noted as a pseudogene. This CDR3 spans 20 amino acids. The CDR3 reads CASSKAPSAERENSNQPQHF. The CDR3 DNA reads TGTGCCAGCAGCAAAGCGCCTTCGGCTGAACGGGAGAATAGCAATCAGCCCCAGCATTTT.

This sequence joins TRBV19 and TRBJ1-2; TRBD1 aligns across 10 bases. Trimming cost V 6 bases and J 8 bases; bases outside gene matches: 12. The CDR3 contains 15 residues. Germline V gene lookup returns CDR1 LNHDA and CDR2 SQIVND (reference sequence). CDR3: CASSLGGQGRGGYTF. The CDR3 bases are TGTGCCAGTAGCCTCGGGGGACAGGGGAGGGGAGGCTACACCTTC.

The V gene is TRBV9, the J gene TRBJ1-2; D possibly corresponds to TRBD1 (5 bases). This CDR3 contains 15 residues. Germline V gene lookup returns CDR1 SGDLS and CDR2 YYNGEE. V gave up 2 bases and J gave up 8 bases, with 19 bases separating them. The CDR3 nucleotides are TGTGCCAGCAGCGTTGCCCTCAAAGGGGCGGGGGGCTACACCTTC. Protein product: CASSVALKGAGGYTF.

The J gene is TRBJ2-5, the V gene TRBV28; D remains unclear. Germline CDR1 and CDR2: MDHEN and SYDVKM. The CDR3 sequence is 12 residues long. V was trimmed by 1 base and J by 5 bases, leaving 5 bases between them. This CDR3 reads CASSLSLETQYF. The CDR3 coding sequence is TGTGCCAGCAGTTTATCCCTCGAGACCCAGTACTTC. Full variable domain (rest looked up from reference TRBV28 and TRBJ2-5): DVKVTQSSRYLVKRTGEKVFLECVQDMDHENMFWYRQDPGLGLRLIYFSYDVKMKEKGDIPEGYSVSREKKERFSLILESASTNQTSMYLCASSLSLETQYFGPGTRLLVL.

DNA for the CDR3: TGCGCCAGCAGCCAAGATCATAGCAACACTGAAGCTTTCTTT. Encoded protein: CASSQDHSNTEAFF. The gene calls are TRBV4-3 and TRBJ1-1; D is unresolved. The CDR3 is 14 amino acids. Germline V lookup: CDR1 LGHNA, CDR2 YSLEER. Between the trimmed V and J ends, which lost 0 bases and 2 bases, there was a span of 7 bases.

V gene TRBV6-1 combines with J gene TRBJ1-6; a possible D gene is TRBD1 (5 bases). This CDR3 has 15 residues. V dropped 1 base and J dropped 10 bases, with 14 bases sitting between them. The germline CDR1 and CDR2 sequences are MNHNS and SASEGT. CDR3 residues: CASSEEGVPYSPLHF. The CDR3 bases are TGTGCCAGCAGTGAAGAAGGGGTCCCCTACTCACCCCTCCACTTT.